Each of the 16 T cell receptor beta chains below was sequenced from the same sample in a study of PD-1 blockade in classical Hodgkin lymphoma. In every patient, relapse followed autologous stem cell transplantation, while exposure to brentuximab vedotin differed. Data came from immunoSEQ multiplex PCR; TCRdb stores just in-frame clones and leaves some out. The sample lists about 43,000 clones; 65% to 85% were seen once. The sequenced sample was peripheral blood mononuclear cells (PBMCs), obtained before the second cycle of nivolumab. Source of these receptors: a human donor with classical Hodgkin lymphoma.

The chain employs TRBV18 and TRBJ2-7; D might be TRBD2 (5 bases). Germline V gene data show CDR1 as KGHSH and CDR2 as LQKENI. V was trimmed by 5 bases and J by 6 bases, leaving 11 bases between them. This CDR3 is built from 12 residues. CDR3 DNA sequence: TGTGCCAGCTCAACCGGACTCCCCGAGCAGTACTTC. Protein sequence: CASSTGLPEQYF.

This chain links TRBV2 with TRBJ2-1, with 10 bases matching TRBD2. The CDR3 totals 13 residues. V dropped 10 bases and J dropped 7; count of bases not matched to a gene: 7. From germline, CDR1 is SNHLY and CDR2 FYNNEI. CDR3 coding DNA: TGTGCCAAGAAGCGGGAGGGCGGAAATGAGCAGTTCTTC. It yields the protein CAKKREGGNEQFF.

The rearrangement joins TRBV10-3 to TRBJ2-1; 11 bases fit TRBD1. Unmatched junction bases numbered 2, after V lost 8 bases and J lost 5 bases. CDR1 ENHRY and CDR2 SYGVKD come from the germline V gene. The CDR3 has 13 residues. The CDR3 reads CAIGQGADNEQFF. CDR3 DNA sequence: TGTGCCATCGGACAGGGGGCGGACAATGAGCAGTTCTTC.

The rearrangement uses TRBV5-6 and TRBJ1-1; maybe TRBD1 (5 bases). Trimming took off 4 bases at V and 10 bases at J, with 11 bases between the two ends. The CDR3 is made up of 11 amino acids. Germline V CDR1 and CDR2: SGHDT, YYEEEE. CDR3 amino acids: CASSGASGAFF. The CDR3 DNA is TGTGCCAGCAGCGGGGCCTCGGGAGCTTTCTTT.

Within the sample, this clone is medium-sized. The chain combines TRBV27 with TRBJ1-1, with 11 bases matching TRBD1. Trimming took 2 bases from V and 5 from J; bases not matched to a gene: 4. CDR3 length: 15 residues. Germline-derived CDR1 and CDR2 are MNHEY and SMNVEV (reference sequence). This CDR3 reads CASSLTGTGGTEAFF. The CDR3 nucleotides are TGTGCCAGCAGTTTAACCGGGACAGGGGGGACTGAAGCTTTCTTT.

The chain couples TRBV4-2 to TRBJ1-1, with D possibly being TRBD1 (6 bases). V gave up 3 bases and J gave up 2 bases, with 13 bases separating them. The CDR3 is 15 amino acids. Germline V lookup: CDR1 LGHNA, CDR2 YNFKEQ. The CDR3 spells CASSQSSGANTEAFF. The CDR3 DNA reads TGTGCCAGCAGCCAGAGTTCGGGGGCTAACACTGAAGCTTTCTTT.

The chain links TRBV27 to TRBJ2-1; 9 nucleotides match TRBD2. CDR3 length equals 14 residues. The V gene's germline CDR1 is MNHEY and CDR2 SMNVEV (reference sequence). V was pared by 6 bases and J by 9 bases, with 9 bases of the junction left unmatched. The CDR3, as DNA: TGTGCCAGCAGCATTATAGCGGGAGCGCCTGAGCAGTTCTTC. Translation gives CASSIIAGAPEQFF.

The V call is TRBV7-2, the J call TRBJ2-7, with 10 bases fitting TRBD2. In germline, CDR1 is SGHTA, CDR2 FQGNSA. This CDR3 contains 16 residues. Trimming took 5 bases from V and 2 from J; bases not matched to a gene: 9. The CDR3 region is CASSETLAGLTYEQYF. The CDR3 region has the DNA TGTGCCAGCAGCGAGACACTAGCGGGGTTAACCTACGAGCAGTACTTC.

This chain joins TRBV29-1 and TRBJ2-1, with a possible D match to TRBD2 (6 bases). Germline CDR1 SQVTM, CDR2 ANQGSEA. This CDR3 is 15 amino acids long. Deletions cut 4 bases from V and 9 bases from J, with 22 bases between. The CDR3 DNA reads TGCAGCGTTGTGAGCCCCGGACTAACCGAAGGTGAGCAGTTCTTC. Its translation: CSVVSPGLTEGEQFF.

J is TRBJ2-2 and V is TRBV7-6; 9 positions match TRBD2. The CDR3 runs 16 residues. The ends lost 4 bases at V and 4 bases at J; junction bases unmatched: 7. Germline V CDR1 and CDR2: SGHVS, FNYEAQ. CDR3 region: CASSSPGLAATGELFF. The CDR3 DNA reads as TGTGCCAGCAGCTCCCCGGGACTAGCCGCCACCGGGGAGCTGTTTTTT.

In this sample, this clone turned up many times. The CDR3 nucleotides read TGTGCCAGCAGCGGTCCCGGGACAGGGGACAATCAGCCCCAGCATTTT. Translated: CASSGPGTGDNQPQHF. The rearrangement links TRBV5-4 to TRBJ1-5; 10 bases match TRBD1. Germline values: CDR1 SGHNT, CDR2 YYREEE (reference sequence). The CDR3 contains 16 residues. With 4 bases clipped from V and 3 bases from J, the junction kept 7 bases outside the gene matches.

This clone has just one count. The chain joins TRBV6-6 to TRBJ2-7; D call uncertain. The CDR3 totals 11 residues. Trimming removed 6 bases at V and 6 bases at J, with 9 bases between. Germline CDR1 is MNHNY and CDR2 is SVGAGI (reference sequence). CDR3 coding DNA: TGTGCCAGCAGCCCCCGTCTCGAGCAGTACTTC. This translates into CASSPRLEQYF.

The rearrangement uses TRBV7-8 and TRBJ2-7; unclear D gene. The CDR3 is made up of 10 amino acids. V lost 5 bases and J lost 7, with 6 bases in between. Per germline, CDR1 SGHVS and CDR2 FQNEAQ. The CDR3 DNA sequence: TGTGCCAGCAGCCTCCTGGAGCAGTACTTC. Translated, it gives CASSLLEQYF.

This chain joins TRBV6-1 and TRBJ2-3; no reliable D call. Germline V lookup: CDR1 MNHNS, CDR2 SASEGT. The ends were cut back, 4 bases at V and 6 bases at J, with 8 bases in the middle. The CDR3 is made up of 12 amino acids. CDR3 DNA: TGTGCCAGCAGTGCTGTGGGGGATACGCAGTATTTT. Protein: CASSAVGDTQYF.

This clone was picked up a small number of times. The chain links TRBV7-2 to TRBJ2-3; 8 bases map to TRBD2. CDR3 length equals 16 residues. V lost 2 bases, J lost 4 bases, and 8 bases stayed unmatched. Germline CDR1 is SGHTA and CDR2 is FQGNSA. The DNA of the CDR3 is TGTGCCAGCAGCTTATCCTCGGGGGGGCTGGCAGATACGCAGTATTTT. Translating it yields CASSLSSGGLADTQYF. Based on the CDR3 plus reference TRBV7-2 and TRBJ2-3, the full variable domain is GAGVSQSPSNKVTEKGKDVELRCDPISGHTALYWYRQSLGQGLEFLIYFQGNSAPDKSGLPSDRFSAERTGGSVSTLTIQRTQQEDSAVYLCASSLSSGGLADTQYFGPGTRLTVL.

This clone is termed large (0.1 to 1%). The rearrangement links TRBV6-6 to TRBJ2-7; the match to TRBD1 covers 7 bases. Germline values: CDR1 MNHNY, CDR2 SVGAGI (reference sequence). V lost 5 bases, J lost 3 bases, and 10 bases stayed unmatched. The CDR3 covers 15 residues. The CDR3: CASSPAPDRYYEQYF. The CDR3 region has the DNA TGTGCCAGCAGTCCGGCCCCGGACAGGTACTACGAGCAGTACTTC.